The rows below give T cell receptor beta chains drawn from one sample of a study of CD8 T cells in ankylosing spondylitis. TCRdb reprocessed the 5' RACE reads via MiXCR and lists one record per CDR3 protein. The profile shows about 340,000 distinct CDR3 sequences, more than 20% of them singletons. The sequencing sample was made of blood, either unsorted or a sorted T cell fraction (not recorded which). The receptors here all came from a male donor with ankylosing spondylitis or in good health (not recorded which). Both conserved end residues are part of each CDR3. A D gene is named only where the DNA matches it firmly. The listing skips clone size in some rows; elsewhere it reads once, few, many or a size class.

V,D,J,size,CDR3,DNA
TRBV15,NA,TRBJ2-7,NA,CATSRDRAGVYEQYF,TGTGCCACCAGCAGAGATCGGGCAGGGGTCTACGAGCAGTACTTC
TRBV7-9,TRBD2,TRBJ2-1,few,CASSLVAGGPYNEQFF,TGCGCCAGCAGCTTGGTAGCGGGGGGACCCTACAATGAGCAGTTCTTC
TRBV6-5,NA,TRBJ2-1,NA,CASSYDSYNEQFF,TGTGCCAGCAGTTATGACTCCTACAATGAGCAGTTCTTC
TRBV4-1,TRBD1,TRBJ2-7,NA,CASSPRQGESDEQYF,TGCGCCAGCAGCCCGCGACAGGGAGAATCGGACGAGCAGTACTTC
TRBV20-1,TRBD2,TRBJ2-7,few,CSASDPLAGGLSYEQYF,TGCAGTGCTAGCGACCCTCTAGCGGGGGGCCTCTCCTACGAGCAGTACTTC
TRBV6-5,TRBD2,TRBJ2-1,many,CASSYLAGTNNEQFF,TGTGCCAGCAGTTACCTAGCGGGGACCAACAATGAGCAGTTCTTC
TRBV11-2,NA,TRBJ2-7,NA,CASIGNRDPLSYEQYF,TGTGCCAGCATCGGGAACAGGGATCCCCTCTCCTACGAGCAGTACTTC
TRBV9,TRBD1,TRBJ1-3,few,CASSGGTGGSGNTIYF,TGTGCCAGCAGCGGAGGTACAGGGGGCTCTGGAAACACCATATATTTT
TRBV5-1,NA,TRBJ1-5,few,CASRRDSNQPQHF,TGCGCCAGCAGGAGGGATAGCAATCAGCCCCAGCATTTT
TRBV5-5,NA,TRBJ2-7,many,CASSSTDSYEQYF,TGTGCCAGCAGCTCCACTGACAGCTACGAGCAGTACTTC
TRBV6-1,NA,TRBJ2-3,few,CASSPPPRQASTDTQYF,TGTGCCAGCAGTCCTCCCCCCAGACAGGCTAGCACAGATACGCAGTATTTT
TRBV12-3/TRBV12-4,NA,TRBJ1-5,NA,CASSLTGTRNQPQHF,TGTGCCAGCAGTCTGACTGGGACACGAAATCAGCCCCAGCATTTT
TRBV12-3/TRBV12-4,NA,TRBJ2-1,few,CASSLSEQFF,TGTGCCAGCAGTTTATCTGAGCAGTTCTTC
TRBV12-3/TRBV12-4,NA,TRBJ2-7,NA,CASGLGGTYEQYF,TGTGCCAGCGGGTTGGGGGGAACCTACGAGCAGTACTTC
TRBV7-9,TRBD1,TRBJ2-1,NA,CASSSPPGQGGNEQFF,TGTGCCAGCAGCTCACCCCCGGGACAGGGGGGGAATGAGCAGTTCTTC
TRBV7-9,NA,TRBJ2-1,few,CASSSLGGNYNEQFF,TGTGCCAGCAGTAGCCTAGGGGGGAATTACAATGAGCAGTTCTTC